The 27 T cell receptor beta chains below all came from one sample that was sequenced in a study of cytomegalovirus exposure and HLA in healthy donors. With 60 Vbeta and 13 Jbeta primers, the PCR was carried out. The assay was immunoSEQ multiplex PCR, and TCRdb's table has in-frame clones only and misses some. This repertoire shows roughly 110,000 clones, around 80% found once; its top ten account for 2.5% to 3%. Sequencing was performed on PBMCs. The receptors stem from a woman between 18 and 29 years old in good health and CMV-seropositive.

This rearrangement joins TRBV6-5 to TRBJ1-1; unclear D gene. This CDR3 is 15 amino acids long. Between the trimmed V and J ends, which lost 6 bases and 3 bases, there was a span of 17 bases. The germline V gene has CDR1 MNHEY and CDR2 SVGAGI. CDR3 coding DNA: TGTGCCAGCAGAGAACAGACCGGCGGGTACACTGAAGCTTTCTTT. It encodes CASREQTGGYTEAFF.

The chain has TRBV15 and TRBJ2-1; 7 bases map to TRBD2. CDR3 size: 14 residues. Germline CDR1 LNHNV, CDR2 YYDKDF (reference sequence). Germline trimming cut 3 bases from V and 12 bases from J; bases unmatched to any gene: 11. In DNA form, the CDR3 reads TGTGCCACCAGCAGCGTTGGACTAGAGGATGGGCAGTTCTTC. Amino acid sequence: CATSSVGLEDGQFF. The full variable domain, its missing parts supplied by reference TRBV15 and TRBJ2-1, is DAMVIQNPRYQVTQFGKPVTLSCSQTLNHNVMYWYQQKSSQAPKLLFHYYDKDFNNEADTPDNFQSRRPNTSFCFLDIRSPGLGDTAMYLCATSSVGLEDGQFFGPGTRLTVL.

As DNA, the CDR3 is TGTGCCAGCAGTCTCCGGGACAGCTATGGCTACACCTTC. This encodes CASSLRDSYGYTF. This chain connects TRBV7-9 to TRBJ1-2; 7 bases agree with TRBD1. The J segment lost 4 bases and the V segment lost 6 bases, leaving 5 bases of the junction unmatched. Germline assignment: CDR1 SEHNR and CDR2 FQNEAQ (reference sequence). The CDR3 spans 13 residues. The full variable domain, completed using reference TRBV7-9 and TRBJ1-2, is DTGVSQNPRHKITKRGQNVTFRCDPISEHNRLYWYRQTLGQGPEFLTYFQNEAQLEKSRLLSDRFSAERPKGSFSTLEIQRTEQGDSAMYLCASSLRDSYGYTFGSGTRLTVV.

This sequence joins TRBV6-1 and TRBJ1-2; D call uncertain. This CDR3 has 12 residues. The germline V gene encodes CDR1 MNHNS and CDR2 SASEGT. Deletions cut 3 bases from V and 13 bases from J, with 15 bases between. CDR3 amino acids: CASSERALASTF. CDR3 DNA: TGTGCCAGCAGTGAGAGGGCCCTTGCGAGCACCTTC.

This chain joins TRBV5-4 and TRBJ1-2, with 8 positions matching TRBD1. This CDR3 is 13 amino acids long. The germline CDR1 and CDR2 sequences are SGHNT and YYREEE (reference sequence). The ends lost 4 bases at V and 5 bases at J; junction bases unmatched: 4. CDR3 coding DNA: TGTGCCAGCAGCCAATGGACAGGGTATGGCTACACCTTC. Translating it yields CASSQWTGYGYTF.

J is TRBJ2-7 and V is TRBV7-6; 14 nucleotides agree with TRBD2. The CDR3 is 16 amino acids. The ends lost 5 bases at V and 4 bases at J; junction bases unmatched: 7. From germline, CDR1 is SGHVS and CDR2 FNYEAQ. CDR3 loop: CASSKGLAGAIYEQYF. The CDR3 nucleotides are TGTGCCAGCAGCAAGGGACTAGCGGGAGCTATTTACGAGCAGTACTTC. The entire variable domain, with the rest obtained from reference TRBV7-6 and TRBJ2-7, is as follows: GAGVSQSPRYKVTKRGQDVALRCDPISGHVSLYWYRQALGQGPEFLTYFNYEAQQDKSGLPNDRFSAERPEGSISTLTIQRTEQRDSAMYRCASSKGLAGAIYEQYFGPGTRLTVT.

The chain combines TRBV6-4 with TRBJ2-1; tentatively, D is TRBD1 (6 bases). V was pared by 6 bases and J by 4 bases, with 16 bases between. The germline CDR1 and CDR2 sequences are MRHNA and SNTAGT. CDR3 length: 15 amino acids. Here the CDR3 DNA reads TGTGCCAGCAGCCAACCCAGGGGCGATTACAATGAGCAGTTCTTC. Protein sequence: CASSQPRGDYNEQFF.

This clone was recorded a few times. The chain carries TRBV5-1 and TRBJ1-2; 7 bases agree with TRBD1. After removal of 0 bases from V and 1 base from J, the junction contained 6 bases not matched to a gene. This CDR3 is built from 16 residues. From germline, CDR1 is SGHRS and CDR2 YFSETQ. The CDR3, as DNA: TGCGCCAGCAGCTTGGATTGGGACAGACTTAACTATGGCTACACCTTC. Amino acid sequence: CASSLDWDRLNYGYTF.

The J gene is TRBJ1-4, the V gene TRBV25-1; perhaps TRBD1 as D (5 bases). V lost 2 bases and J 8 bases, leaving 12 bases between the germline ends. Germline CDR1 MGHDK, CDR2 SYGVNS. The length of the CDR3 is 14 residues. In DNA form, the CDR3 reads TGTGCCAGCAGTGAACCTGGGGGGAAAGAAAAACTGTTTTTT. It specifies CASSEPGGKEKLFF. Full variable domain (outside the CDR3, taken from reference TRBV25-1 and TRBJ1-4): EADIYQTPRYLVIGTGKKITLECSQTMGHDKMYWYQQDPGMELHLIHYSYGVNSTEKGDLSSESTVSRIRTEHFPLTLESARPSHTSQYLCASSEPGGKEKLFFGSGTQLSVL.

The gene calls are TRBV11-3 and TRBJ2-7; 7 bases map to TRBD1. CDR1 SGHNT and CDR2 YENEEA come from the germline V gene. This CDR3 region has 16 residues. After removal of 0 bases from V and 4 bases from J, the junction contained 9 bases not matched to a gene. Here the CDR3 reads CASSLDPRQGEYEQYF. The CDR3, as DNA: TGTGCCAGCAGCTTAGATCCAAGGCAGGGGGAATACGAGCAGTACTTC.

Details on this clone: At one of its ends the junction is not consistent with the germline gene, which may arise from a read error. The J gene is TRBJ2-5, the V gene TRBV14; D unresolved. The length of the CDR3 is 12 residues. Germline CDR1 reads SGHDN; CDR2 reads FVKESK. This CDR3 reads CASRQARQAQYF. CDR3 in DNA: TGTGCCAGCAGACAAGCTCGCCAGGCCCAGTACTTC.

The CDR3 sequence: CASSLDGEGLAPYNEQFF. In DNA form, the CDR3 reads TGTGCCAGCAGCTTGGATGGAGAGGGACTAGCGCCCTACAATGAGCAGTTCTTC. This chain uses TRBV5-6 with TRBJ2-1, with TRBD2 identical over 10 bases. The trim removed 0 bases at V and 2 bases at J, leaving 8 bases unmatched. The V gene's germline CDR1 is SGHDT and CDR2 YYEEEE. The CDR3 has 18 residues.

The CDR3 sequence is CASSGGGQGNQPQHF. CDR3 coding DNA: TGTGCCAGCAGCGGAGGGGGACAAGGCAATCAGCCCCAGCATTTT. This rearrangement joins TRBV9 to TRBJ1-5, with D possibly matching TRBD1 (6 bases). V was cut by 3 bases and J by 2 bases, with 12 bases left in between. This CDR3 is built from 15 residues. The germline gives CDR1 SGDLS, CDR2 YYNGEE.

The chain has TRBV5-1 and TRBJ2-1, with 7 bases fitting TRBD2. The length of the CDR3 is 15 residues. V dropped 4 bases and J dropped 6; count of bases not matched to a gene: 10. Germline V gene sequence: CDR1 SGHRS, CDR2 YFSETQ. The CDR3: CASSGTREFLNEQFF. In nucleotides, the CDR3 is TGCGCCAGCAGCGGAACGCGGGAGTTTCTCAATGAGCAGTTCTTC.

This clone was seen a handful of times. CDR3 sequence (DNA): TGTGCCAGCGGGCTCACAGGTTCCACTGAAGCTTTCTTT. It codes for CASGLTGSTEAFF. V usage is TRBV27 and J usage is TRBJ1-1; D is perhaps TRBD1 (5 bases). Trimming removed 8 bases at V and 4 bases at J, with 14 bases between. Germline V gene lookup returns CDR1 MNHEY and CDR2 SMNVEV (reference sequence). The CDR3 is 13 amino acids.

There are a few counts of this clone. CDR3: CASSRGQGALNYGYTF. The CDR3 coding sequence is TGTGCCAGCAGCCGGGGACAGGGTGCGTTGAACTATGGCTACACCTTC. The V call is TRBV4-2, the J call TRBJ1-2; 9 bases match TRBD1. Germline-derived CDR1 and CDR2 are LGHNA and YNFKEQ. The CDR3 spans 16 residues. Losses at the gene ends were 4 bases for V and 2 bases for J; bases not matched to a gene: 8.

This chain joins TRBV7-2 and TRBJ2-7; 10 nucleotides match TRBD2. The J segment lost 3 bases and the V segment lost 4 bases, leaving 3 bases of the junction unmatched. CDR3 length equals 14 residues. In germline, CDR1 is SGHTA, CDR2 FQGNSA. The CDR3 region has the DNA TGTGCCAGCAGCTCCTGGACTAGCGGCTACGAGCAGTACTTC. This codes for CASSSWTSGYEQYF.

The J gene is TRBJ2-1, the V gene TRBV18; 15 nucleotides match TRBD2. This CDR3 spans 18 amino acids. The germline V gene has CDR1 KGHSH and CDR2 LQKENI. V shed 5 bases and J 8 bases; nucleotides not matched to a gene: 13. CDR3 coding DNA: TGTGCCAGCTCAGCGCGGACTAGCGGGAGGGCCATTAGCTATGAGCAGTTCTTC. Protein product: CASSARTSGRAISYEQFF.

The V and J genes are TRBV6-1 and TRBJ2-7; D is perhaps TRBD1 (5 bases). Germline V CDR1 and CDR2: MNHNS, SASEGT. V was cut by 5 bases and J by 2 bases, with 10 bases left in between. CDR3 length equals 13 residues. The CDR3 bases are TGTGCCAGCAGTACAGGCCCCACCTACGAGCAGTACTTC. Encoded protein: CASSTGPTYEQYF.

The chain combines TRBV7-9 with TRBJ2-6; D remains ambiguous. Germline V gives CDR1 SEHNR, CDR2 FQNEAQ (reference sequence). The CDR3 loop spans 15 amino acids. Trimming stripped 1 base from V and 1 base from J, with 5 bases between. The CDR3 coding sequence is TGTGCCAGCAGCTTAGTCCGTTCTGGGGCCAACGTCCTGACTTTC. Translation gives CASSLVRSGANVLTF.

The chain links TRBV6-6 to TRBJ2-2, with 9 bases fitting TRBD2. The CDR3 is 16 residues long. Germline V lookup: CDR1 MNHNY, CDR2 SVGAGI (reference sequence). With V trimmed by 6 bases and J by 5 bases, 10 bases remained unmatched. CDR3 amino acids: CASSLNSGSVTGELFF. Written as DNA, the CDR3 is TGTGCCAGCAGCCTAAATAGCGGGAGTGTTACCGGGGAGCTGTTTTTT.

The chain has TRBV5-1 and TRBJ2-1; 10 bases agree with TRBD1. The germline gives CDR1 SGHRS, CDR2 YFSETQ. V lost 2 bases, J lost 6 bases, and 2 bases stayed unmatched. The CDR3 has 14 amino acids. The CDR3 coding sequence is TGCGCCAGCAGCTTCCGGGACAGGGGCAATGAGCAGTTCTTC. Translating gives CASSFRDRGNEQFF.

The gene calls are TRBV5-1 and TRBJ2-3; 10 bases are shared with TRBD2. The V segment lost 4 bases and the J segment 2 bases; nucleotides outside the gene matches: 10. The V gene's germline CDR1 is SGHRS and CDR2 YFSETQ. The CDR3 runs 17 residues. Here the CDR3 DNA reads TGCGCCAGCAGCCTGGCCGGGACTAGCGACTACACAGATACGCAGTATTTT. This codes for CASSLAGTSDYTDTQYF. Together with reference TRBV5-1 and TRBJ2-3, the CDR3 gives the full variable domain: KAGVTQTPRYLIKTRGQQVTLSCSPISGHRSVSWYQQTPGQGLQFLFEYFSETQRNKGNFPGRFSGRQFSNSRSEMNVSTLELGDSALYLCASSLAGTSDYTDTQYFGPGTRLTVL.

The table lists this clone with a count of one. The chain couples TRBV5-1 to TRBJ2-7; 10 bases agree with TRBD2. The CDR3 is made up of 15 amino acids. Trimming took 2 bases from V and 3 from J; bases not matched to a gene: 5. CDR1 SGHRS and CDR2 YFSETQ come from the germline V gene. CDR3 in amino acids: CASSLSSGRGYEQYF. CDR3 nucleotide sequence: TGCGCCAGCAGCTTATCTAGCGGGAGAGGCTACGAGCAGTACTTC.

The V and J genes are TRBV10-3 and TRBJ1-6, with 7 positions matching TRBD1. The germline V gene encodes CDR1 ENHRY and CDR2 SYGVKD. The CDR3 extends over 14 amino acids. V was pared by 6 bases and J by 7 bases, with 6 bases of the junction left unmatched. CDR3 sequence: CAISSGTENSPLHF. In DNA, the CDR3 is TGTGCCATCAGCTCCGGGACAGAAAATTCACCCCTCCACTTT.

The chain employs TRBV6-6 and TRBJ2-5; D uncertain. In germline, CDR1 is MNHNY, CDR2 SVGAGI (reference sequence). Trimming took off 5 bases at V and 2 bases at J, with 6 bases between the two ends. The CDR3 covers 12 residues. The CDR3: CASSPRQETQYF. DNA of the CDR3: TGTGCCAGCAGTCCGAGGCAAGAGACCCAGTACTTC.

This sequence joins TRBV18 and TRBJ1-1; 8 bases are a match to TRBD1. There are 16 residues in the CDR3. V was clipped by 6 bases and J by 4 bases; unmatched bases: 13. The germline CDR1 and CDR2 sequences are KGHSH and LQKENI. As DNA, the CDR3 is TGTGCCAGCTCGCAGACCGCAGGGGGCCCTGGCACTGAAGCTTTCTTT. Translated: CASSQTAGGPGTEAFF.